This is a list of T cell receptor beta chains from one sample in a study of cytomegalovirus exposure and HLA in healthy donors. The method was immunoSEQ multiplex PCR; TCRdb's version includes in-frame clones alone and lacks a portion of them. Of 190,000 or so clones in the sample, roughly four fifths were seen once. Sequencing was carried out using PBMCs. These receptors originate from a man aged 50-60 years in good health and CMV-seronegative. Each CDR3 is given with its conserved first and last residue. D genes are given only for firm matches. Expanded clones get a size class; other rows say once, few or many, or leave the size out.

abundance	j_gene	v_gene	d_gene	CDR3aa	CDR3nt
-	TRBJ2-5	TRBV7-7	-	CASSLLGRAGETQYF	TGTGCTAGCAGCCTACTTGGACGGGCGGGGGAGACCCAGTACTTC
once	TRBJ2-5	TRBV5-1	TRBD2	CASSPPGGHQETQYF	TGCGCCAGCAGCCCACCGGGAGGGCACCAAGAGACCCAGTACTTC
-	TRBJ2-7	TRBV18	-	CASSPLSARGGEQYF	TGTGCCAGCTCACCACTATCGGCCCGGGGTGGCGAGCAGTACTTC
-	TRBJ2-1	TRBV10-3	TRBD2	CAIRGTSGDYNEQFF	TGTGCCATCAGGGGGACTAGCGGGGATTACAATGAGCAGTTCTTC
-	TRBJ2-5	TRBV15	TRBD1	CATSRSALGTEVGTQYF	TGTGCCACCAGCAGATCCGCCCTCGGGACAGAGGTTGGGACCCAGTACTTC
once	TRBJ1-1	TRBV6-6	TRBD1	CASSYSRTGTTEAFF	TGTGCCAGCAGTTACTCGCGGACAGGGACCACTGAAGCTTTCTTT
-	TRBJ2-5	TRBV19	TRBD2	CASSIGLAGVETQYF	TGTGCCAGTAGTATAGGTCTAGCGGGAGTAGAGACCCAGTACTTC
few	TRBJ1-1	TRBV6-5	-	CASSSGQLNTEAFF	TGTGCCAGCAGCAGCGGACAGTTGAACACTGAAGCTTTCTTT
-	TRBJ2-7	TRBV19	-	CASSTSRTVKYEQYF	TGTGCCAGTAGTACCTCCCGGACAGTAAAATACGAGCAGTACTTC
-	TRBJ2-7	TRBV2	TRBD2	CASSIAGGPYEQYF	TGTGCCAGCAGTATAGCGGGGGGGCCCTACGAGCAGTACTTC
-	TRBJ2-7	TRBV11-2	-	CASSLVRQAVEQYF	TGTGCCAGCAGCTTAGTTCGACAGGCCGTCGAGCAGTACTTC
few	TRBJ2-3	TRBV19	TRBD2	CASSTIAGVTDTQYF	TGTGCCAGTAGTACAATAGCGGGAGTCACAGATACGCAGTATTTT
few	TRBJ1-1	TRBV4-1	-	CASSQDVREGTEAFF	TGCGCCAGCAGCCAAGATGTCCGGGAGGGAACTGAAGCTTTCTTT
-	TRBJ2-2	TRBV7-3	TRBD1	CASSLTGGANTGELFF	TGTGCCAGCAGCTTAACAGGGGGCGCGAACACCGGGGAGCTGTTTTTT